This record covers a single T cell receptor (beta chain). The antigen it recognizes is unknown. The record has no base qualities; no much larger clone is one base away. Each collaborating institution followed its own protocols to collect whole blood in K2EDTA tubes. For TCRbeta analysis, collaborators shipped samples as frozen whole blood, isolated PBMCs, or DNA extracted from either of those sample types. This entry is derived from a study of blood T cell repertoires in COVID-19 (dated by TCRdb to about 2020). Background on the whole study: Samples from collaborators originated in the United States, Italy and Spain and spanned both the acute and convalescent phases of COVID-19. HLA class I and class II types, where available, came from metadata supplied by the sample provider rather than from assay-based typing. The dataset comprised deeply sampled blood TCRbeta repertoires from subjects exposed to, actively infected with, or recovered from COVID-19. The samples were drawn from two sources: the first 160 participants of the ongoing ImmuneRACE study, and 1,000 to 1,500 subjects contributed by 6 global collaborators. The repertoires were made available in a free public database intended to serve as a resource for research on the immune response to SARS-CoV-2. The material from the prospective study consisted of cDNA or gDNA derived from T cells, B-cell-depleted T cells, or PBMCs. The sample metadata nearly always contained a de-identified subject ID, COVID-19 status, age in years and sex.

TCRbeta CDR3 regions were amplified from genomic DNA by means of the immunoSEQ Assay, a bias-controlled multiplex PCR. The original methods were these. The number of nucleated cells in each sample was estimated from the amplification of reference gene primers within the assay. To quantify the absolute abundance of each unique TCRbeta CDR3 rearrangement, sequence reads were collapsed and filtered. For each sample, productive Simpson clonality was calculated as the square root of Simpson's diversity index over productive rearrangements. TCRdb carries this immuneACCESS record with in-frame sequences only. Its versions omit some clonotypes, under half of them owing to an unresolved V gene in the studies checked, with the rest unexplained. V and J calls and clone size are as listed in that table; D and trimming were resolved from the DNA. This sample has around 140,000 clones in its table, and over 60% of those were observed once. Clones ranked in the top ten supply 3.5% to 5% of the sample.

Findings and caveats that apply to the study as a whole: The quantity of clinical and demographic metadata differed by source and by participant and was supplied without curation.

The CDR3 spans 14 residues, from the cysteine through the phenylalanine. Left in the record is the CDR3 DNA by itself, 42 bases read in frame from the first base. CDR1 and CDR2, looked up from the germline V gene, are MDHEN and SYDVKM. Relative to germline, V is 6 bases shorter and J is 2 bases shorter, with 10 bases between their ends. Sequencing was carried out using peripheral blood. This TCR was sampled from an elderly woman with active or convalescent COVID-19. The V and J genes are TRBV28 and TRBJ2-2; TRBD2 is a possible D gene, resting on 6 matching bases. The DNA sequence reads TGTGCCAGCAGGGTCGGGGGAAACACCGGGGAGCTGTTTTTT. Its product reads: CASRVGGNTGELFF.